This T cell receptor (beta chain) was observed in a study of cytomegalovirus exposure and HLA in healthy donors. As regards this clone: As yet, its antigen is unknown.

V lost 8 bases and J lost 2; bases outside the gene matches: 8. The V gene's germline CDR1 is MDHEN and CDR2 SYDVKM. The CDR3 covers 14 residues. Study-wide points: The majority of TCR sequences were rare, yet some public TCRs appeared in many donors. A later analysis reportedly identified an Asian-associated ancestry cluster as carrying fewer N-insertions than the approximately 670-donor mean.

It was with 60 Vbeta and 13 Jbeta primers that the PCR ran. TCRdb's copy holds only in-frame clones and misses some; the assay was immunoSEQ multiplex PCR. Of about 160,000 clones listed, approximately 81% are singletons. The rearrangement joins TRBV28 to TRBJ2-7; 8 bases match TRBD1. The material sequenced was PBMCs. The receptor comes from a man in his fifties in good health and CMV-seropositive. CDR3 protein: CASSTGGLTYEQYF. In DNA form, the CDR3 reads TGTGCCAGCTCTACAGGGGGGCTAACCTACGAGCAGTACTTC. The whole variable domain, remainder taken from reference TRBV28 and TRBJ2-7, is DVKVTQSSRYLVKRTGEKVFLECVQDMDHENMFWYRQDPGLGLRLIYFSYDVKMKEKGDIPEGYSVSREKKERFSLILESASTNQTSMYLCASSTGGLTYEQYFGPGTRLTVT.